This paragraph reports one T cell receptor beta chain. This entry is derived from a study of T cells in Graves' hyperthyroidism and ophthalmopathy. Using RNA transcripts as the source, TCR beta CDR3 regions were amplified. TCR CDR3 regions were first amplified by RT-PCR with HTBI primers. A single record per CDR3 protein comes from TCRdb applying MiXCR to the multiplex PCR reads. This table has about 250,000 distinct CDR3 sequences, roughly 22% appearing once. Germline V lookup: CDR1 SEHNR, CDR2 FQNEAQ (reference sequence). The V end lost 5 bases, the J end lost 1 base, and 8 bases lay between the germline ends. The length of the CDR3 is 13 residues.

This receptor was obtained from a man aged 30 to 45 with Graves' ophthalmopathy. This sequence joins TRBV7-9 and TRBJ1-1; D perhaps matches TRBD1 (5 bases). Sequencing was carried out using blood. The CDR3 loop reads CASSAGGNTEAFF. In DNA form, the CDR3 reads TGTGCCAGCAGCGCCGGGGGGAACACTGAAGCTTTCTTT.